The 8 T cell receptor beta chains below all came from one sample that was sequenced in a study of cytomegalovirus exposure and HLA in healthy donors. Primers included in the PCR were 60 Vbeta and 13 Jbeta primers. Assay: immunoSEQ multiplex PCR; the TCRdb copy retains only in-frame clones and omits some. The data show 180,000 or so clones, around 80% seen once. The sample taken for sequencing was PBMCs. These receptors came from a woman aged 30 to 39 in good health and CMV-seropositive.

This clone was found once. V usage is TRBV7-9 and J usage is TRBJ2-2; no firm D call. With 3 bases removed from V and 3 bases from J, the gap between germline ends came to 5 bases. CDR3 length equals 13 residues. The germline V gene encodes CDR1 SEHNR and CDR2 FQNEAQ (reference sequence). CDR3 sequence: CASSLEYTGELFF. DNA for the CDR3: TGTGCCAGCAGCTTGGAGTACACCGGGGAGCTGTTTTTT.

This clone was counted a few times. This chain connects TRBV9 to TRBJ2-5; TRBD2 matches at 14 bases. In germline, CDR1 is SGDLS, CDR2 YYNGEE. The CDR3 is made up of 15 amino acids. Unmatched junction bases numbered 4, after V lost 3 bases and J lost 6 bases. The CDR3 spells CASSGGLAGEKTQYF. The CDR3 DNA reads as TGTGCCAGCAGCGGGGGACTAGCGGGGGAGAAGACCCAGTACTTC.

About this clone: The CDR3 does not end in the conserved phenylalanine or tryptophan, so this is likely a read error. This chain joins TRBV28 and TRBJ2-7, with 7 bases fitting TRBD1. The CDR3 sequence is 16 residues long. V was pared by 8 bases and J by 2 bases, with 15 bases of the junction left unmatched. In germline, CDR1 is MDHEN, CDR2 SYDVKM. CDR3 nucleotides: TGTGCCAGCTGGAGGACCACAGGGGATAAGACCTACGAGCAGTACCTC. This encodes CASWRTTGDKTYEQYL.

The chain carries TRBV6-5 and TRBJ1-1, with a possible D match to TRBD1 (5 bases). The V end lost 6 bases, the J end lost 4 bases, and 15 bases lay between the germline ends. Germline V gene data show CDR1 as MNHEY and CDR2 as SVGAGI. The CDR3 consists of 14 residues. The CDR3 coding sequence is TGTGCCAGCAGCCAAGGGGTAGGGATCACTGAAGCTTTCTTT. This codes for CASSQGVGITEAFF.

The chain recombines TRBV4-1 with TRBJ2-5; 11 positions match TRBD2. CDR1 and CDR2 (germline): MGHRA, YSYEKL. The CDR3 contains 15 residues. The junction had 5 bases not matched to a gene; V was cut back by 4 bases and J by 4 bases. The CDR3 DNA is TGCGCCAGCAGCCTTAGCGGGGGGGCGTTAGAGACCCAGTACTTC. As protein: CASSLSGGALETQYF.

The chain's CDR3 is CASSSNQGARTEAFF. In DNA form, the CDR3 reads TGTGCCAGCAGCTCAAACCAGGGGGCGAGGACTGAAGCTTTCTTT. V and J are TRBV11-3 and TRBJ1-1; TRBD1 aligns across 8 bases. The CDR3 is 15 residues long. Germline V gene data show CDR1 as SGHNT and CDR2 as YENEEA. Unmatched junction bases numbered 9, after V lost 4 bases and J lost 5 bases.

This sequence joins TRBV19 and TRBJ2-3; 8 bases map to TRBD1. CDR1 is LNHDA, CDR2 SQIVND, per germline (reference sequence). This CDR3 comprises 16 residues. J lost 4 bases, V lost 1 base, and 7 bases had no gene match. The CDR3 loop is CASSIAGQGYSDTQYF. CDR3 coding DNA: TGTGCCAGTAGTATAGCCGGACAGGGTTACTCAGATACGCAGTATTTT.

The rearrangement links TRBV11-2 to TRBJ2-5; TRBD1 matches at 7 bases. The CDR3 has 15 amino acids. J lost 4 bases, V lost 3 bases, and 8 bases had no gene match. Per germline, CDR1 SGHAT and CDR2 FQNNGV. The CDR3 nucleotides are TGTGCCAGCAGCTTGGTTCAGGGGGTGGGAGAGACCCAGTACTTC. Translating gives CASSLVQGVGETQYF. Full variable domain (remainder filled in from reference TRBV11-2 and TRBJ2-5): EAGVAQSPRYKIIEKRQSVAFWCNPISGHATLYWYQQILGQGPKLLIQFQNNGVVDDSQLPKDRFSAERLKGVDSTLKIQPAKLEDSAVYLCASSLVQGVGETQYFGPGTRLLVL.